This T cell receptor (beta chain) was identified in a study of CD8 T cells in ankylosing spondylitis. Whole-study findings and limits: Disease-linked clones were CD8+ and relatively rare in peripheral blood. It appeared that ankylosing spondylitis blood was characterized by a TCR beta motif of fewer than 10 highly homologous variants.

This clonotype was counted ten times or more. Its antigen remains unidentified. As the method for making TCR beta libraries, quantitative 5'-RACE with molecular barcodes was used. TCRdb passed the 5' RACE reads through MiXCR, listing each CDR3 protein once. Counted here are some 250,000 distinct CDR3 sequences, less than 10% occurring once; the ten biggest clones make up over 6.5%. The CDR3 totals 14 residues. The germline CDR1 and CDR2 sequences are DFQATT and SNEGSKA (reference sequence). The chain carries TRBV20-1 and TRBJ2-2; the match to TRBD2 covers 9 bases. Sequencing was done on a sample of blood, either unsorted or a sorted T cell fraction (not recorded which). The source is a male donor with ankylosing spondylitis or in good health (not recorded which). The DNA of the CDR3 is TGCAGCGCTTCGGCGGGAGGGCCAGCCGGGGAGCTGTTTTTT. Amino acid sequence: CSASAGGPAGELFF.